Listed here are 5 T cell receptor beta chains from one sample, sequenced in a study of T cell responses to AZD1222 COVID-19 vaccine (dated by TCRdb to 2020 to 2023). Library method: the immunoSEQ multiplex PCR assay. The source is immuneACCESS, and TCRdb retained only in-frame sequences with V and J called. Part of the clones is not carried over; for the studies checked, unresolved V genes explain less than half of this, and the remainder is unexplained. The sample contains 150,000 or so clones, almost 95% of them found a single time. Jointly, the top ten make up about 2.5% of the sample. This specimen's time point label, per the study, means: baseline before first vaccination. Sequences were derived from peripheral blood, sampled on day 0 of AZD1222 vaccination. The receptors here all came from an adult in good health.

This clone was recorded only once. This chain connects TRBV27 to TRBJ1-1; TRBD1 is a possible D gene (5 bases). The CDR3 totals 12 residues. Germline V CDR1 and CDR2: MNHEY, SMNVEV (reference sequence). The V and J ends lost 0 bases and 7 bases respectively, with 6 bases between them. The CDR3: CASSLSQGEAFF. CDR3 in DNA: TGTGCCAGCAGTTTATCTCAGGGTGAAGCTTTCTTT.

The V gene is TRBV7-6, the J gene TRBJ1-4; D ambiguous. The ends were cut back, 1 base at V and 4 bases at J, with 10 bases in the middle. In germline, CDR1 is SGHVS, CDR2 FNYEAQ. This CDR3 is built from 15 residues. Written as DNA, the CDR3 is TGTGCCAGCAGCTTAGGCCCGATCAGTAATGAAAAACTGTTTTTT. Its protein is CASSLGPISNEKLFF.

The gene calls are TRBV2 and TRBJ2-7; D is possibly TRBD1 (6 bases). The V and J ends lost 10 bases and 6 bases respectively, with 16 bases between them. The CDR3 runs 12 residues. Germline values: CDR1 SNHLY, CDR2 FYNNEI. The CDR3 spells CAISTGQIEQYF. CDR3 coding DNA: TGTGCCATCTCAACCGGACAGATCGAGCAGTACTTC.

The V call is TRBV19, the J call TRBJ2-2; D not certain. The germline V and J ends were trimmed by 6 bases and 2 bases, with 13 bases remaining between them. The CDR3 runs to 15 residues. CDR1 is LNHDA, CDR2 SQIVND, per germline (reference sequence). The CDR3 reads CASSLGTVNTGELFF. For the CDR3, the DNA is TGTGCCAGTAGCCTGGGCACGGTTAACACCGGGGAGCTGTTTTTT.

The chain carries TRBV18 and TRBJ2-7, with no clear D. This CDR3 contains 17 residues. CDR1 is KGHSH and CDR2 is LQKENI in the germline V gene. V was trimmed by 5 bases and J by 3 bases, leaving 23 bases between them. The CDR3, as DNA: TGTGCCAGCTCAGCATTGCCGGGTTCTCCTGTGAACTACGAGCAGTACTTC. Translated: CASSALPGSPVNYEQYF.